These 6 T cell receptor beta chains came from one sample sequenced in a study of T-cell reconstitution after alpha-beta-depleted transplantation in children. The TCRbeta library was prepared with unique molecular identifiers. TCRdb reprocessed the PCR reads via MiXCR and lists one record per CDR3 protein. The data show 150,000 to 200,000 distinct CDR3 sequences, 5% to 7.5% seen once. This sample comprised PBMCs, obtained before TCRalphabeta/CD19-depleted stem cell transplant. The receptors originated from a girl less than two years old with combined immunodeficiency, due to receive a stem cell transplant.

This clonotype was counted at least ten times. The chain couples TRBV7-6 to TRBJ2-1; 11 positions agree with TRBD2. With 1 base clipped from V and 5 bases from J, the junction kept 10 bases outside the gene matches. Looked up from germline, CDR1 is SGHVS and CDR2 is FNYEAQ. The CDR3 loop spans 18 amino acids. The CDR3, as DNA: TGTGCCAGCAGCTTAGGTCACCCACTAGCGGGAGTTGACAATGAGCAGTTCTTC. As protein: CASSLGHPLAGVDNEQFF.

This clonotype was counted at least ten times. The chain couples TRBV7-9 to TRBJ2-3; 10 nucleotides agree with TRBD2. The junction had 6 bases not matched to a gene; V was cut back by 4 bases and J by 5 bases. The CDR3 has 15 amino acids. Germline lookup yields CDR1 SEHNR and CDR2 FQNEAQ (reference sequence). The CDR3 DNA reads TGTGCCAGCAGCTCAAGCGGGGGGGCCAGAGATACGCAGTATTTT. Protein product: CASSSSGGARDTQYF.

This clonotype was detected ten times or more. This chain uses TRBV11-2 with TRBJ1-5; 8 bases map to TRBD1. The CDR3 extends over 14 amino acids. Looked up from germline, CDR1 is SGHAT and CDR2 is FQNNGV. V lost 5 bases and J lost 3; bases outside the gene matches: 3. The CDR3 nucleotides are TGTGCCAGCAGCCCGGACAGGGACAATCAGCCCCAGCATTTT. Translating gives CASSPDRDNQPQHF.

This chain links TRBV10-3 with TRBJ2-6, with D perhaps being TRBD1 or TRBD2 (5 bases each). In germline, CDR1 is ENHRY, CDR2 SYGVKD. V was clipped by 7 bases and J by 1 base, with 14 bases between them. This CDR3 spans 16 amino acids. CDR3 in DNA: TGTGCCATCATGGGGGTAAAGTGGTCTGGGGCCAACGTCCTGACTTTC. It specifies CAIMGVKWSGANVLTF.

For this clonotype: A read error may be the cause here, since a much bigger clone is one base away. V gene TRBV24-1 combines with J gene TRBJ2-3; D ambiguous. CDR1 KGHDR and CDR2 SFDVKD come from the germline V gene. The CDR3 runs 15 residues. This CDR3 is CATSDFGASNDTQCF. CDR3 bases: TGTGCCACCAGTGATTTTGGCGCAAGCAACGATACGCAGTGTTTT.

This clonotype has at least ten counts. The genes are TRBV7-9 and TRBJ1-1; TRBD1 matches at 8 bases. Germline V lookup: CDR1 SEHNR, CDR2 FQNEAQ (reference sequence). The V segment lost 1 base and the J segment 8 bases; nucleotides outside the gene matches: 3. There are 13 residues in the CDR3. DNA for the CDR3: TGTGCCAGCAGCTTAGGGACAGGGCCAGAAGCTTTCTTT. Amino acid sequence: CASSLGTGPEAFF.